The 6 T cell receptor beta chains below come from one sample, sequenced in a study of a mutant IDH1 vaccine in newly diagnosed glioma. No antigens are known for them. Time point defined: week 35, safety follow-up. Every vaccine dose comprised 300 ug of mutant IDH1 20-mer peptide plus topical imiquimod. Method: immunoSEQ multiplex PCR; TCRdb's copy keeps in-frame clones and lacks some. This sample carries 65,000 to 85,000 clones, approximately 86% of them seen once, and the ten largest clones take roughly 2%. Source: PBMCs, taken from a glioma patient whose treatment included an IDH1 peptide vaccine. The receptors stem from a man aged 30 to 39 with glioma.

The J gene is TRBJ2-5, the V gene TRBV21-1; the table's D call, TRBD2, has no DNA check behind it. TRBV21-1 is a known pseudogene. This CDR3 spans 17 amino acids. Here the CDR3 reads CASRDGGLAGGRETQYF. The CDR3 DNA reads TGTGCCAGCAGGGACGGCGGGCTAGCGGGGGGGCGAGAGACCCAGTACTTC.

This clone was seen a handful of times. The rearrangement links TRBV6-1 to TRBJ2-7; weak D call: TRBD2 (5 bases). Germline-derived CDR1 and CDR2 are MNHNS and SASEGT. The CDR3 consists of 14 residues. V dropped 7 bases and J dropped 0 bases, with 13 bases sitting between them. The CDR3 reads CASTIESGSYEQYF. CDR3 coding DNA: TGTGCCAGCACCATAGAAAGCGGCTCCTACGAGCAGTACTTC.

This clone was detected a few times. The sample carries other DNA sequences with the same CDR3. This chain connects TRBV6-5 to TRBJ1-6; D remains ambiguous. The V and J ends lost 1 base and 10 bases respectively, with 5 bases between them. Germline CDR1 is MNHEY and CDR2 is SVGAGI. This CDR3 spans 12 amino acids. The chain's CDR3 is CASSYYRSPLHF. CDR3 coding DNA: TGTGCCAGCAGTTACTATCGCTCACCCCTCCACTTT.

The V and J genes are TRBV10-3 and TRBJ1-4; D is ambiguous. The CDR3 is 14 residues long. Germline assignment: CDR1 ENHRY and CDR2 SYGVKD. Trimming pared 3 bases from V and 8 bases from J, leaving 13 bases between. CDR3 protein: CAISDKTDSEKLFF. In nucleotides, the CDR3 is TGTGCCATCAGTGATAAGACCGATTCCGAAAAACTGTTTTTT.

The V call is TRBV2, the J call TRBJ1-5, with TRBD1 identical over 8 bases. Germline V gene sequence: CDR1 SNHLY, CDR2 FYNNEI. The CDR3 contains 17 residues. Trimming cost V 5 bases and J 2 bases; bases outside gene matches: 11. The CDR3 bases are TGTGCCAGCAGTCTGGACAGGGCCGGGTATGGCAATCAGCCCCAGCATTTT. Encoded protein: CASSLDRAGYGNQPQHF.

This CDR3 is CASSSGDPVYF. The CDR3 coding sequence is TGTGCCAGCAGTTCGGGGGACCCAGTTTATTTT. This sequence joins TRBV25-1 and TRBJ1-3; weak D call: TRBD1 (5 bases). This CDR3 contains 11 residues. CDR1 is MGHDK and CDR2 is SYGVNS in the germline V gene. V was clipped by 5 bases and J by 16 bases, with 15 bases between them.